This TCR beta chain came from a study of blood T cell repertoires in COVID-19. At the level of the study: Acute-phase and convalescent COVID-19 samples originated in the United States, Italy and Spain. PBMCs, B-cell-depleted T cells, or T cells were the source of the cDNA or gDNA that made up the material.

In the original workflow: Estimates of nucleated cell counts were drawn from the amplification of reference gene primers. This table comes from immunoSEQ multiplex PCR, and its TCRdb copy is limited to in-frame clones, with some not included. The V and J calls and clone size were taken over from that table, and D and trimming were inferred from the DNA. Here the sample spans around 330,000 clones, 89% being singletons. Germline V lookup: CDR1 LGHNA, CDR2 YSLEER. Trimming left V 1 base short and J 4 bases short, with 19 bases between. There are 17 residues in the CDR3. Allocation to cohorts depended on clinical history reported by the participants.

The sequence came from a man between 60 and 70 years old who had recovered from COVID-19. Sequenced input: PBMCs or T cells enriched from blood (not recorded which). This chain links TRBV4-3 with TRBJ1-2; D is perhaps TRBD1 (5 bases). The CDR3 protein is CASSQALNWGVGYGYTF. DNA of the CDR3: TGCGCCAGCAGCCAAGCCTTGAATTGGGGCGTAGGCTATGGCTACACCTTC.